Below, 23 T cell receptor beta chains from the same sample are listed, as sequenced in a study of blood T cell repertoires in COVID-19. Produced via immunoSEQ multiplex PCR; TCRdb's table is partial and in-frame only. Of roughly 150,000 clones listed, roughly 81% are singletons. Sequenced sample: peripheral blood. These receptors all come from a woman of 80 years or more with COVID-19, enrolled during active disease.

This chain uses TRBV7-2 with TRBJ2-1; D possibly corresponds to TRBD2 (6 bases). The germline gives CDR1 SGHTA, CDR2 FQGNSA. The CDR3 loop spans 14 amino acids. V gave up 4 bases and J gave up 12 bases, with 19 bases separating them. The CDR3 nucleotides read TGTGCCAGCAGCTACGACTGGGGAGGTGTCGGGCAGTTCTTC. It codes for CASSYDWGGVGQFF.

The J gene is TRBJ1-1, the V gene TRBV2, with 7 bases identical to TRBD1. V was pared by 6 bases and J by 4 bases, with 2 bases of the junction left unmatched. CDR1 is SNHLY and CDR2 is FYNNEI in the germline V gene. The CDR3 loop spans 12 amino acids. CDR3 sequence reads: CASRSGGTEAFF. CDR3 bases: TGTGCCAGCAGGTCAGGGGGCACTGAAGCTTTCTTT.

This chain joins TRBV19 and TRBJ2-2; D may be TRBD2 (5 bases). This CDR3 region has 16 residues. With 5 bases removed from V and 0 bases from J, the gap between germline ends came to 13 bases. Per the germline V gene, CDR1 is LNHDA and CDR2 is SQIVND (reference sequence). CDR3 in DNA: TGTGCCAGTAGTCAACTAGAACGGCCGAACACCGGGGAGCTGTTTTTT. It translates to CASSQLERPNTGELFF.

V usage is TRBV5-8 and J usage is TRBJ1-6; weak D call: TRBD1 (6 bases). Trimming removed 5 bases from V and 0 bases from J, with 15 bases in between. The CDR3 sequence is 17 residues long. Germline-derived CDR1 and CDR2 are SGHTS and YDEGEE. The CDR3 nucleotides read TGTGCCAGCAGAAACCGACAGGTCGCCTCCTATAATTCACCCCTCCACTTT. It codes for CASRNRQVASYNSPLHF.

This chain joins TRBV27 and TRBJ1-2; 7 nucleotides line up with TRBD1. CDR1 and CDR2 (germline): MNHEY, SMNVEV (reference sequence). This CDR3 comprises 17 residues. Trimming removed 3 bases from V and 6 bases from J; junction bases left unmatched: 16. The CDR3 DNA is TGTGCCAGCAGTTTGGGCCGGGGACAGCCACAGATTGATGGCTACACCTTC. Its translation: CASSLGRGQPQIDGYTF.

This chain joins TRBV11-2 and TRBJ2-3, with unresolved D. The germline V and J ends were trimmed by 5 bases and 0 bases, with 15 bases remaining between them. The length of the CDR3 is 16 residues. Germline V gives CDR1 SGHAT, CDR2 FQNNGV. The DNA of the CDR3 is TGTGCCAGCAGCCCCAGGCCAGCCGGTAGCACAGATACGCAGTATTTT. Residues: CASSPRPAGSTDTQYF.

The gene calls are TRBV3-1 (or the pseudogene TRBV3-2) and TRBJ2-3; D unresolved. The CDR3 loop spans 14 amino acids. V was clipped by 4 bases and J by 2 bases, with 10 bases between them. Germline CDR1 LGHDT, CDR2 YNNKEL (reference sequence). This CDR3 is CASSRGSNTDTQYF. The CDR3 nucleotides read TGTGCCAGCAGCCGTGGCTCAAACACAGATACGCAGTATTTT.

This chain connects TRBV12-3 or TRBV12-4 to TRBJ1-2; D remains ambiguous. The CDR3 spans 13 residues. V was trimmed by 2 bases and J by 4 bases, leaving 8 bases between them. CDR3 amino acids: CASSLTAVYGYTF. The CDR3 bases are TGTGCCAGCAGTTTAACGGCGGTCTATGGCTACACCTTC.

This chain uses TRBV7-2 with TRBJ1-2, with D perhaps matching TRBD1 (6 bases). Germline V gives CDR1 SGHTA, CDR2 FQGNSA. CDR3 length: 14 residues. V was cut by 0 bases and J by 2 bases, with 7 bases left in between. This CDR3 reads CASSLAGQNYGYTF. CDR3 in DNA: TGTGCCAGCAGCTTAGCAGGACAGAACTATGGCTACACCTTC.

The V and J genes are TRBV29-1 and TRBJ1-1, with TRBD1 matching over 7 bases. Germline CDR1 and CDR2: SQVTM and ANQGSEA. The J segment lost 10 bases and the V segment lost 4 bases, leaving 9 bases of the junction unmatched. The CDR3 consists of 12 residues. The CDR3 nucleotides are TGCAGCGTTGGGAGACAGGGCTTTCGAGCTTTCTTT. It yields the protein CSVGRQGFRAFF.

The V call is TRBV27, the J call TRBJ1-1; D is ambiguous. The germline V and J ends were trimmed by 6 bases and 1 base, with 9 bases remaining between them. There are 13 residues in the CDR3. Germline CDR1 is MNHEY and CDR2 is SMNVEV (reference sequence). CDR3 nucleotides: TGTGCCAGCAGCCCCCAGGCGAACACTGAAGCTTTCTTT. It is translated as CASSPQANTEAFF.

The CDR3 spells CASSVGASGRYNEQFF. The CDR3 bases are TGTGCCAGCAGCGTAGGGGCTAGCGGGAGATACAATGAGCAGTTCTTC. The chain employs TRBV9 and TRBJ2-1, with 10 positions matching TRBD2. Germline CDR1 is SGDLS and CDR2 is YYNGEE. The J segment lost 4 bases and the V segment lost 0 bases, leaving 4 bases of the junction unmatched. The CDR3 contains 16 residues.

The V and J genes are TRBV15 and TRBJ1-1; 7 bases are shared with TRBD1. Looked up from germline, CDR1 is LNHNV and CDR2 is YYDKDF (reference sequence). This CDR3 has 12 residues. Germline trimming cut 8 bases from V and 1 base from J; bases unmatched to any gene: 1. The CDR3 spells CATRQGNTEAFF. The DNA for the CDR3 is TGTGCCACCCGACAGGGGAACACTGAAGCTTTCTTT.

This chain links TRBV11-3 with TRBJ2-2, with D possibly matching TRBD2 (5 bases). The CDR3 contains 15 residues. The germline gives CDR1 SGHNT, CDR2 YENEEA. Trimming took 8 bases from V and 5 from J, leaving 18 bases between them. The chain's CDR3 is CASGTWSGGTGELFF. The CDR3, as DNA: TGTGCCAGCGGCACTTGGAGCGGCGGGACCGGGGAGCTGTTTTTT.

The chain employs TRBV30 and TRBJ2-3; TRBD2 aligns across 11 bases. CDR3 length equals 14 residues. V lost 0 bases to trimming and J lost 4 bases; unmatched junction nucleotides: 0. CDR1 and CDR2 (germline): GTSNPN, SVGIG (reference sequence). This CDR3 is CAWSVSGGADTQYF. CDR3 in DNA: TGTGCCTGGAGTGTTAGCGGGGGGGCAGATACGCAGTATTTT.

Points on this clone: No DNA is shown, since the ends of the CDR3 on it are uncertain; the CDR3 is the one TCRdb lists. The chain is built from TRBV5-5 and TRBJ2-3; TRBD1, the D gene given by the table, was not confirmed from the DNA. Termini included, the CDR3 measures 16 amino acids. Germline values: CDR1 SGHKS, CDR2 YYEKEE (reference sequence). This CDR3 is CASSFSGQGATDTQYF.

The CDR3 is CSASARVAMSYTF. In DNA form, the CDR3 reads TGCAGTGCTAGTGCCAGGGTAGCTATGAGCTACACCTTC. The chain is built from TRBV20-1 and TRBJ1-2; TRBD1 might be the D (5 bases). This CDR3 region has 13 residues. Trimming took off 3 bases at V and 9 bases at J, with 17 bases between the two ends. Germline V gene sequence: CDR1 DFQATT, CDR2 SNEGSKA (reference sequence).

V and J are TRBV7-2 and TRBJ2-1, with 7 bases lining up with TRBD2. This CDR3 spans 12 amino acids. V was clipped by 5 bases and J by 11 bases; unmatched bases: 6. Germline CDR1 SGHTA, CDR2 FQGNSA. The CDR3 coding sequence is TGTGCCAGCAGCACTAGCGAACCCAAGCAGTTCTTC. It translates to CASSTSEPKQFF.

The chain recombines TRBV5-5 with TRBJ2-1; the match to TRBD1 covers 7 bases. This CDR3 is 16 amino acids long. Germline trimming cut 4 bases from V and 3 bases from J; bases unmatched to any gene: 10. The germline V gene has CDR1 SGHKS and CDR2 YYEKEE (reference sequence). The CDR3 here is CASSIGQALIYNEQFF. The CDR3 DNA sequence: TGTGCCAGCAGCATCGGACAGGCACTGATCTACAATGAGCAGTTCTTC. Full variable domain (rest looked up from reference TRBV5-5 and TRBJ2-1): DAGVTQSPTHLIKTRGQQVTLRCSPISGHKSVSWYQQVLGQGPQFIFQYYEKEERGRGNFPDRFSARQFPNYSSELNVNALLLGDSALYLCASSIGQALIYNEQFFGPGTRLTVL.

The V call is TRBV10-1, the J call TRBJ2-3, with 7 bases that match TRBD2. This CDR3 contains 15 residues. Germline V lookup: CDR1 WNHNN, CDR2 SYGVQD (reference sequence). The V gene end was trimmed by 6 bases and the J gene end by 6 bases; junction bases not matched to a gene: 12. The CDR3 coding sequence is TGCGCCAGCAGCGAAGTGGGAGGGCCGGGGGATACGCAGTATTTT. It yields the protein CASSEVGGPGDTQYF.

This chain joins TRBV6-5 and TRBJ1-1, with D unresolved. The CDR3 extends over 13 amino acids. Germline lookup yields CDR1 MNHEY and CDR2 SVGAGI. V gave up 8 bases and J gave up 1 base, with 11 bases separating them. The CDR3 protein is CASVEVPNTEAFF. CDR3 in DNA: TGTGCCAGCGTGGAGGTACCGAACACTGAAGCTTTCTTT.

The V call is TRBV27, the J call TRBJ1-2; 7 positions agree with TRBD1. Unmatched junction bases numbered 10, after V lost 1 base and J lost 8 bases. CDR1 is MNHEY, CDR2 SMNVEV, per germline (reference sequence). CDR3 length equals 15 residues. The CDR3 here is CASSLLGTALEGYTF. The CDR3 DNA is TGTGCCAGCAGTTTATTGGGGACAGCCCTCGAGGGCTACACCTTC.

The chain recombines TRBV7-2 with TRBJ1-5; D gene ambiguous. The CDR3 totals 13 residues. Germline CDR1 SGHTA, CDR2 FQGNSA. V gave up 3 bases and J gave up 4 bases, with 7 bases separating them. The CDR3 coding sequence is TGTGCCAGCAGCTTCGGACTGAATCAGCCCCAGCATTTT. It yields the protein CASSFGLNQPQHF.